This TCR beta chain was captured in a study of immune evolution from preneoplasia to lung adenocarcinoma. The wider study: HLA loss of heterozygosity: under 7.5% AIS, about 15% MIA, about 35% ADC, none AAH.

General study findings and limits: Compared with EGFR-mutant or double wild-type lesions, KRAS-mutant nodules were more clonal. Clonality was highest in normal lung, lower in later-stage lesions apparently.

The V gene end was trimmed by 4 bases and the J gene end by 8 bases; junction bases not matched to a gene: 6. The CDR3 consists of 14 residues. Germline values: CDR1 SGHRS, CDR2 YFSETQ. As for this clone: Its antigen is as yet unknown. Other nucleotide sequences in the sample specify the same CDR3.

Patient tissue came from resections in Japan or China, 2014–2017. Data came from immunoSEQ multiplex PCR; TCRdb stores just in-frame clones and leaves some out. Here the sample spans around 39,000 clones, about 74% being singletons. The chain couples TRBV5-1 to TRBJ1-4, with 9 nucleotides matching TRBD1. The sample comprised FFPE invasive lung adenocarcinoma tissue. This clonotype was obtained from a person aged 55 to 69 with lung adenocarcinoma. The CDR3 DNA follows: TGCGCCAGCAGCCCGGGACAGGGTGGAGAAAAACTGTTTTTT. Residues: CASSPGQGGEKLFF.